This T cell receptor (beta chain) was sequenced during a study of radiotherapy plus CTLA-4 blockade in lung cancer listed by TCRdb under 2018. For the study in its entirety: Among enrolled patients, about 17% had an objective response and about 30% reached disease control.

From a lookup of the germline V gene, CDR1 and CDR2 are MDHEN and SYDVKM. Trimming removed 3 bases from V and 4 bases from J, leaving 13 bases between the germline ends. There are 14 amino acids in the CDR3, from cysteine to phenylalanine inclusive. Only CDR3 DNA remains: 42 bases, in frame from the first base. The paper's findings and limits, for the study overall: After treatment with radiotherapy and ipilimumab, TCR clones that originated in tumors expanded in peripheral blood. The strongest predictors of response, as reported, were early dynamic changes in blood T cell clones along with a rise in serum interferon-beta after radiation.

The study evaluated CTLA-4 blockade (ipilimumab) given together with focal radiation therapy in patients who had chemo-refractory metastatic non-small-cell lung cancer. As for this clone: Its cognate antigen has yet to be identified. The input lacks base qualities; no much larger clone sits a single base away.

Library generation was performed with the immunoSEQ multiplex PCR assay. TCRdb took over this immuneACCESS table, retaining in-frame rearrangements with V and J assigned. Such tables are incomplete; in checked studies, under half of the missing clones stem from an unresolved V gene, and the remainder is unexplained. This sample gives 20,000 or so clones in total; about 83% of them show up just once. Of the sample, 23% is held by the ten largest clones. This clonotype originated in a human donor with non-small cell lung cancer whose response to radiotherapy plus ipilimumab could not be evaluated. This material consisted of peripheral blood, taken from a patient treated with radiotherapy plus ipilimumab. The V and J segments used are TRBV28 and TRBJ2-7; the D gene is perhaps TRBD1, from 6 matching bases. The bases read TGTGCCAGCAGTTTCGCCCAGGGGTTATACGAGCAGTACTTC. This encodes CASSFAQGLYEQYF. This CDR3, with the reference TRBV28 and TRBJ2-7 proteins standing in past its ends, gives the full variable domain DVKVTQSSRYLVKRTGEKVFLECVQDMDHENMFWYRQDPGLGLRLIYFSYDVKMKEKGDIPEGYSVSREKKERFSLILESASTNQTSMYLCASSFAQGLYEQYFGPGTRLTVT.